This section outlines one T cell receptor beta chain sequence together with its context. This receptor's antigen is unknown. One junction end disagrees with the germline gene, perhaps due to a read error. This specimen comes from a study of blood T cells in healthy people across ages (dated by TCRdb to the mid-2010s). Turning to the overall study: In model experiments, template switching captured roughly one uniquely barcoded TCR beta cDNA molecule for every two T cells. The study measured age-related changes in TCR beta repertoire diversity using deep sequencing normalized with unique cDNA molecular identifiers. Donors were grouped into four age groups: young (average roughly 17 years), middle-aged (under 40), aged (roughly 67) and long-lived (less than 85). To avoid experimental bias, donors of different ages were spread randomly across the sequencing lanes. The study analyzed two additional independent replicas of 1 million unique cDNA reads from the same blood draw for two donors, one aged 18 to 30 and one aged 80 or older. Findings and caveats that apply to the study as a whole: Compared with the aged group, the long-lived group had more naive CD4+ T cells, fewer expanded clones and increased TCR diversity, suggesting age selection. Observed TCR beta diversity per million T cells fell roughly linearly with age, and a significant reduction was already apparent by age about 38. Donor CMV infection status was unknown, potentially confounding age-related changes in expanded clonotypes. The percentage of naive T cells measured by flow cytometry correlated strongly with observed TCR beta diversity. Estimates of total diversity based on one million sequenced T cells were considered lower bounds and underestimates. Because profiling used bulk unsorted PBMCs, naive and antigen-experienced compartments could not be compared conclusively.

Donors were under 40 systemically healthy Caucasian individuals from Russia aged roughly 6 to 100 years. Each donor gave 8.5 to 10 milliliters of peripheral blood, collected into EDTA-treated Vacutainer tubes. Ficoll-Paque density-gradient centrifugation was used to isolate PBMCs, with at least 6.5 million obtained per sample. Total RNA, at least 6 micrograms per sample, was extracted from PBMCs with Trizol reagent. For every donor, an aliquot of PBMCs went through flow cytometry to measure the percentages of naive CD45RAhigh/CD27high T cells. From the germline V gene, CDR1 is SGHVS and CDR2 is FQNEAQ. Reading from cysteine to phenylalanine, the CDR3 counts 13 amino acids. Of the read, only the CDR3 DNA is kept; its 39 bases are in frame from base 1. Libraries were built with 5' RACE. Instrument used: Illumina HiSeq 2500. A second PCR of about 6 to 11 cycles was run with a J-beta primer mix and a sample-barcoded 5' primer. A unique molecular identifier was introduced onto each TCR beta cDNA molecule by a template-switch 5' adaptor carrying 12 random nucleotides. At least 2.5 million CDR3-containing paired-end reads were obtained from each sample. The Mint cDNA synthesis kit, primed by a TRBC-specific oligonucleotide, was used to synthesize first-strand cDNA from all RNA. All cDNA was treated with uracil-DNA glycosylase and then went through a first 18-cycle PCR with the universal primers M1SS and BC2_uni_R. The published analysis was carried out like this. Each sample was normalized by randomly selecting 1 million high-quality reads, each carrying a distinct molecular identifier. Instead of being binned into consensus sequences, reads that shared molecular identifiers were thrown out. MiTCR, set to a Q25 quality threshold and the strictest error-elimination algorithm, was used for CDR3 identification, clonotype clustering and error correction. A nonparametric unseen species model with Euler transformation was used to estimate a lower bound on total TCR beta diversity. TCRdb reran the public reads through fastp at Q25 and MiXCR, keeping productive beta chains. Each CDR3 protein gets just one entry, which takes the most common genes and DNA from the rows behind it. TCRdb, not the authors, supplied the V and J calls. The sample has more than 700,000 distinct CDR3 sequences on record, 40% to 65% of them singletons. Of the sample, 40% to 50% falls within the top ten clones.

Sequencing was done on a sample of blood. In this chain, TRBV7-8 is recombined with TRBJ2-3; there is no confident call for the D gene. The receptor's source is a man older than 75 in good health. The DNA sequence is TGTGCCAGCAGCGTAGCCGCGTACGATACGCAGTATTTT. The encoded protein is CASSVAAYDTQYF. The full variable domain, with segments outside the CDR3 supplied by the reference TRBV7-8 and TRBJ2-3 proteins, appears as GAGVSQSPRYKVAKRGQDVALRCDPISGHVSLFWYQQALGQGPEFLTYFQNEAQLDKSGLPSDRFFAERPEGSVSTLKIQRTQQEDSAVYLCASSVAAYDTQYFGPGTRLTVL.